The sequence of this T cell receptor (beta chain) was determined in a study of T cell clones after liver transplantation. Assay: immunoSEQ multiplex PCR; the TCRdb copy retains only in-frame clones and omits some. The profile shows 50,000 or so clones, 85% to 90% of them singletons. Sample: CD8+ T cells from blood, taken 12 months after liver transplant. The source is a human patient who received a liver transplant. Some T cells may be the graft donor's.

The DNA of the CDR3 is TGTGCCAGCAGCCCCATAGCGGGAGAGACCCAGTACTTC. Its translation: CASSPIAGETQYF. The gene calls are TRBV7-2 and TRBJ2-5; 7 nucleotides line up with TRBD2. The CDR3 totals 13 residues. Trimming removed 5 bases from V and 4 bases from J; junction bases left unmatched: 4. Germline V gene sequence: CDR1 SGHTA, CDR2 FQGNSA.